This TCR beta chain was profiled in a study of early T cells in non-severe SARS-CoV-2 infection. Study summary: With bulk RNA from unsorted whole blood as input, sequencing yielded unpaired chains.

On this clonotype: Being one base from a much bigger clone, this may be a read error.

TCRdb ran MiXCR on the 5' RACE reads and lists one entry per CDR3 protein. The sample contains 35,000 to 40,000 distinct CDR3 sequences, 5.8% of which appear only once. The CDR3 contains 13 residues. CDR1 is SQVTM, CDR2 ANQGSEA, per germline. The sequencing input was whole blood. The receptor comes from an adult who was a healthcare worker with PCR-confirmed SARS-CoV-2 infection or an uninfected control (not recorded which). The rearrangement joins TRBV29-1 to TRBJ2-3; no reliable D call. The CDR3 DNA reads as TGCAACGCAGCTGTCTCTAGCACAGATACGCAGTATTTT. Amino acids: CNAAVSSTDTQYF.